A single sample gave rise to the 8 T cell receptor beta chains below, sequenced in a study of CD8+ T cells in alopecia areata. Extracted RNA was reverse transcribed, and the resulting cDNA served as sequencing template. Repertoires were generated with immunoSEQ multiplex PCR, while TCRdb's copy carries only in-frame clones and drops some. The sample has about 160,000 clones; about 87% are singletons. This specimen was CD8+ T cells sorted from blood, taken at week 0. These receptors all stem from a human donor with alopecia areata.

This chain joins TRBV27 and TRBJ2-1, with 8 bases lining up with TRBD2. Germline CDR1 and CDR2: MNHEY and SMNVEV (reference sequence). V was clipped by 5 bases and J by 2 bases; unmatched bases: 2. This CDR3 is 14 amino acids long. In nucleotides, the CDR3 is TGTGCCAGCAGTCGGGGGGGTACCTACAATGAGCAGTTCTTC. The encoded protein is CASSRGGTYNEQFF.

This clone was detected only a few times. The V and J genes are TRBV6-5 and TRBJ2-7; D is undetermined. V was pared by 2 bases and J by 6 bases, with 11 bases between. Germline values: CDR1 MNHEY, CDR2 SVGAGI. This CDR3 is built from 13 residues. The CDR3 sequence is CASSYNDHGEQYF. The CDR3 DNA sequence: TGTGCCAGCAGTTACAACGACCACGGCGAGCAGTACTTC.

The chain is built from TRBV15 and TRBJ1-5, with 7 nucleotides matching TRBD1. The CDR3 has 15 residues. V gave up 3 bases and J gave up 4 bases; unmatched junction bases: 6. CDR1 is LNHNV and CDR2 is YYDKDF in the germline V gene (reference sequence). As DNA, the CDR3 is TGTGCCACCAGCAGCGGGACAGCGGGTAATCAGCCCCAGCATTTT. Translated: CATSSGTAGNQPQHF.

This clone was observed a single time. This chain connects TRBV4-2 to TRBJ2-2; the D call may be TRBD1 or TRBD2 (5 bases each). Trimming stripped 3 bases from V and 5 bases from J, with 16 bases between. The CDR3 is 16 amino acids. Germline V lookup: CDR1 LGHNA, CDR2 YNFKEQ. CDR3 loop: CASSQNYGTATGELFF. DNA for the CDR3: TGTGCCAGCAGCCAGAACTACGGGACGGCGACCGGGGAGCTGTTTTTT.

CDR3 sequence (DNA): TGCAGCGTTGAAGGGTATAAGGGGGCTGATGCGCAGTTCTTC. It encodes CSVEGYKGADAQFF. The chain uses TRBV29-1 and TRBJ2-1, with 7 bases matching TRBD1. Germline-derived CDR1 and CDR2 are SQVTM and ANQGSEA. V shed 1 base, J shed 12 bases, and the junction held 12 bases outside the gene matches. The length of the CDR3 is 14 residues.

The rearrangement links TRBV7-6 to TRBJ1-3; D unresolved. The V gene lost 6 bases and the J gene lost 1 base, with 10 bases spanning the gap. The CDR3 is made up of 14 amino acids. Germline V lookup: CDR1 SGHVS, CDR2 FNYEAQ. CDR3 amino acids: CASSQASSGNTIYF. The CDR3 DNA follows: TGTGCCAGCAGTCAAGCTAGTTCTGGAAACACCATATATTTT.

This clone has only one observation. The rearrangement joins TRBV7-6 to TRBJ2-5; D uncertain. The J call may be incorrect, as the DNA end agrees better with TRBJ2-7. The germline CDR1 and CDR2 sequences are SGHVS and FNYEAQ. The CDR3 has 12 residues. CDR3: CASSPPGREQYF. DNA of the CDR3: TGTGCCAGCAGCCCCCCCGGGCGCGAGCAGTACTTC.

V usage is TRBV7-8 and J usage is TRBJ2-5; 12 nucleotides align to TRBD2. Germline CDR1 and CDR2: SGHVS and FQNEAQ. The CDR3 spans 20 residues. V lost 1 base, J lost 2 bases, and 14 bases stayed unmatched. DNA of the CDR3: TGTGCCAGCAGCTTAGTTTGGCTAGCGGGAGGGCCACGGACACAAGAGACCCAGTACTTC. The encoded protein is CASSLVWLAGGPRTQETQYF.